This T cell receptor (beta chain) was identified in a study of OX40 agonist ivuxolimab in advanced cancers. About the investigation overall: Ivuxolimab was an agonistic, fully human IgG2 monoclonal antibody directed against OX40 (CD134), a costimulatory receptor. Intravenous ivuxolimab was administered to patients every 2 weeks at six dose levels: 0.01, 0.1, 0.3, 1.5, 3 and 10 mg/kg. Among the approximately 50 dose-escalation patients, around 19 had hepatocellular carcinoma, roughly 15 melanoma, 9 renal cell carcinoma and 9 head and neck cancer. In the dose-escalation cohort, 75% to 90% of patients were male, and the mean age was 60 years with a range of about 23 to 79. Prior anti-PD-1, anti-PD-L1 or anti-CTLA-4 therapy was permitted, and 40% of dose-escalation patients had received checkpoint inhibitors. Three dose-escalation patients achieved partial responses, one with hepatocellular carcinoma and two with cutaneous melanoma. Peripheral TCRbeta sequencing was intended to test whether TCR sequence diversity was altered and clonal T-cell expansion was caused by ivuxolimab. The paper covers the monotherapy dose-escalation part of the phase I ivuxolimab trial, which included N = 52 patients. Broad study findings and their caveats: Clonal expansion of both CD4+ and CD8+ blood T cells was observed from baseline to week 6 at doses 0.1 to 3.0 mg/kg. Low levels of normalized T-cell clonal expansion were also seen in some patients who did not respond. The antigen specificity of the peripheral T cells that underwent clonal expansion was not determined. After ivuxolimab, expanded clones were on average more numerous among CD8+ T cells than among CD4+ T cells. Partial responders in the 0.1-3.0 mg/kg groups had among the lowest normalized peripheral clonal expansion, especially among CD8+ T cells.

Genomic DNA was isolated from the sorted cells so that the TCRbeta CDR3 region could be sequenced. TCRbeta CDR3 regions were sequenced using the immunoSEQ Assay. TCRdb limited this immuneACCESS table to in-frame rearrangements with V and J called. A share of clones is missing; checked studies link under half to unresolved V genes, and the rest is unexplained. The sample yields about 100,000 clones; roughly 90% were counted once. The ten largest clones add up to around 0.58% of the sample. A remark on this clone: Its antigen remains unidentified. The input lacks base qualities; no much larger clone sits a single base away.

Relative to germline, V is 6 bases shorter and J is 3 bases shorter, with 12 bases between their ends. The CDR3 runs 13 amino acids, cysteine and phenylalanine included. Only CDR3 DNA remains: 39 bases, in frame from the first base. The germline V gene provides CDR1 SQVTM and CDR2 ANQGSEA. Patients with autoimmune disease history or receiving systemic immunosuppression were excluded from the trial. Peripheral blood for TCR sequencing was collected from all dose cohorts at baseline, on cycle 4 day 1, and on cycle 7 day 1. Samples were obtained from an open-label, multicenter, first-in-human phase I dose-escalation trial of ivuxolimab. Adults with locally advanced or metastatic melanoma, renal cell carcinoma, hepatocellular carcinoma or head and neck squamous cell carcinoma were enrolled in the trial. Before TCR sequencing, CD4+ T cells and CD8+ T cells from peripheral blood were sorted into separate populations.

The source was CD4+ or CD8+ T cells sorted from blood, collected in a trial of the OX40 agonist ivuxolimab. The receptor comes from an adult with an advanced solid tumor such as melanoma, head and neck, liver or kidney cancer. This receptor chain uses TRBV29-1 and TRBJ1-5; no D gene call is confident. The CDR3 amino acid sequence is: CSVKKKTNQPQHF. The nucleotide sequence is given as TGCAGCGTAAAGAAAAAAACCAATCAGCCCCAGCATTTT. With all but the CDR3 taken from the reference TRBV29-1 and TRBJ1-5 genes, the full variable domain is: SAVISQKPSRDICQRGTSLTIQCQVDSQVTMMFWYRQQPGQSLTLIATANQGSEATYESGFVIDKFPISRPNLTFSTLTVSNMSPEDSSIYLCSVKKKTNQPQHFGDGTRLSIL.